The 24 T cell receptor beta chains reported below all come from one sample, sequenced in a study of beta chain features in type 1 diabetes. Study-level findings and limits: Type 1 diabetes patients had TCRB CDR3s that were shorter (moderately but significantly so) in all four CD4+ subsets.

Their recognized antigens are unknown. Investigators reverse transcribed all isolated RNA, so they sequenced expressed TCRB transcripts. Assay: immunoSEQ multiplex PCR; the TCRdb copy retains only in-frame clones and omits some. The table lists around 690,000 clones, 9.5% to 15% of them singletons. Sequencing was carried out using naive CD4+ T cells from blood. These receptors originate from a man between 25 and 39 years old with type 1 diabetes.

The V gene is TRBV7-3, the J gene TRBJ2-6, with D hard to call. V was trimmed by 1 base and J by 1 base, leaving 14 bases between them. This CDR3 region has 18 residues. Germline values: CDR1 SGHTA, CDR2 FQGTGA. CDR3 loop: CASSLNPMSQSGANVLTF. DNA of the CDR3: TGTGCCAGCAGCTTAAACCCCATGAGCCAGTCTGGGGCCAACGTCCTGACTTTC. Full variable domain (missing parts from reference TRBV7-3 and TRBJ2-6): GAGVSQTPSNKVTEKGKYVELRCDPISGHTALYWYRQSLGQGPEFLIYFQGTGAADDSGLPNDRFFAVRPEGSVSTLKIQRTERGDSAVYLCASSLNPMSQSGANVLTFGAGSRLTVL.

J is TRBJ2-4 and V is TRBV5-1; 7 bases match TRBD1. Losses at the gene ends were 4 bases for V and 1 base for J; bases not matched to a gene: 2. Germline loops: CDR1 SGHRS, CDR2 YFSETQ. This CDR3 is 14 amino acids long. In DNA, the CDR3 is TGCGCCAGCAGCGAGGGGGCTGCCAAAAACATTCAGTACTTC. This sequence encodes CASSEGAAKNIQYF.

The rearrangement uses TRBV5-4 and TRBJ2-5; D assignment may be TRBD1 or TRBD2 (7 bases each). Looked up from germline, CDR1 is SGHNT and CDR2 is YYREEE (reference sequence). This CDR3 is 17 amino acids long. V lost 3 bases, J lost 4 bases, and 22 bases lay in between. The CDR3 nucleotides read TGTGCCAGCAGCTCGTTGCTGACAGGGAGGGATGGAGAGACCCAGTACTTC. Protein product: CASSSLLTGRDGETQYF.

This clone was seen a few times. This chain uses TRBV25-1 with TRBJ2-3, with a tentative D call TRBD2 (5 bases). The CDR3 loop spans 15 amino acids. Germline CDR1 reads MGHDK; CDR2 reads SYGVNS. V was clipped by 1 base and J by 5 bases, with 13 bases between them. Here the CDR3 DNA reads TGTGCCAGCAGTGAATCCGGGCGCGCGGGAGATACGCAGTATTTT. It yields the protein CASSESGRAGDTQYF.

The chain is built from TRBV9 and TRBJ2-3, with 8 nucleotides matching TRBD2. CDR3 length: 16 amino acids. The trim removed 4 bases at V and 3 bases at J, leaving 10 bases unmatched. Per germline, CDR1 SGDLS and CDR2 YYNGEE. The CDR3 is CASSSREGGPTDTQYF. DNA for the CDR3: TGTGCCAGCAGCTCCCGGGAGGGGGGGCCGACAGATACGCAGTATTTT. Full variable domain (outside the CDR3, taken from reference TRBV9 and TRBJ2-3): DSGVTQTPKHLITATGQRVTLRCSPRSGDLSVYWYQQSLDQGLQFLIQYYNGEERAKGNILERFSAQQFPDLHSELNLSSLELGDSALYFCASSSREGGPTDTQYFGPGTRLTVL.

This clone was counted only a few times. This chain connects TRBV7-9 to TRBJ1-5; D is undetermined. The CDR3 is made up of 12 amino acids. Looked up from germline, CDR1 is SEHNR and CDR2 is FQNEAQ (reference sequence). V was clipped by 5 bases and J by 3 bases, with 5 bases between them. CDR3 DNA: TGTGCCAGCAGCGTACCCAATCAGCCCCAGCATTTT. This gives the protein CASSVPNQPQHF.

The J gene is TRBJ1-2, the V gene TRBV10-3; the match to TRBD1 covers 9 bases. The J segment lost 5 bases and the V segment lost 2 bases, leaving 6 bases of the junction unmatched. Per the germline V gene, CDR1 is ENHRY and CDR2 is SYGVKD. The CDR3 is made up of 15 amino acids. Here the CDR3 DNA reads TGTGCCATCAGTGAGGCGACCGGGACAGGGTATGGCTACACCTTC. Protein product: CAISEATGTGYGYTF.

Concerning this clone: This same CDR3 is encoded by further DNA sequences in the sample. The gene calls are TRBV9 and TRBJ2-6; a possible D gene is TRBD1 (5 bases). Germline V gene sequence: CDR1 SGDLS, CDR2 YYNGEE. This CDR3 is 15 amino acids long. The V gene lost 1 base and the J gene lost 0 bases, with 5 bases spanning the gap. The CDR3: CASSVQGSGANVLTF. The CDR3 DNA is TGTGCCAGCAGCGTACAGGGCTCTGGGGCCAACGTCCTGACTTTC.

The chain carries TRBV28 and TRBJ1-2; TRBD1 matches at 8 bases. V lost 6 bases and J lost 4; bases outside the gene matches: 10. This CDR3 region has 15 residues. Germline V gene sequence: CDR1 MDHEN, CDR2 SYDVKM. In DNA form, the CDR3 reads TGTGCCAGCAGCCATAGGACAGGGAATATCTATGGCTACACCTTC. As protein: CASSHRTGNIYGYTF.

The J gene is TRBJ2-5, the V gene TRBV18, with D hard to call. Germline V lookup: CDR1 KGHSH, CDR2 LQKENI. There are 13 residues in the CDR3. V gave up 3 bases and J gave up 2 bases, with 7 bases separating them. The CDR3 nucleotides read TGTGCCAGCTCACCGATGGGGCAAGAGACCCAGTACTTC. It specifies CASSPMGQETQYF.

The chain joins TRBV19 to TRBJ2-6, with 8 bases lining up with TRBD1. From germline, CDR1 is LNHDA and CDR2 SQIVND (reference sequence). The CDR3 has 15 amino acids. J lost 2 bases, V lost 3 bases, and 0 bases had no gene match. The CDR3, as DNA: TGTGCCAGTAGTATGACAGGGGCTGGGGCCAACGTCCTGACTTTC. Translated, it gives CASSMTGAGANVLTF.

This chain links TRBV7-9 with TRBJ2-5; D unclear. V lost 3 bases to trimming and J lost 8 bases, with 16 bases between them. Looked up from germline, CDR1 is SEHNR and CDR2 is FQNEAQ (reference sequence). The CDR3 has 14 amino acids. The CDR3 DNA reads TGTGCCAGCAGCTTCTCAGGCATCTCGGGCACCCAGTACTTC. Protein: CASSFSGISGTQYF.

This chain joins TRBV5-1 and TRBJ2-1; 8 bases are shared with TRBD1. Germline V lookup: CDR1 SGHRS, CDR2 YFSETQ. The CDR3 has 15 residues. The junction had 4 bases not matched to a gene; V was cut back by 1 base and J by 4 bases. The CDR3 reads CASSLLDRVYNEQFF. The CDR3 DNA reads TGCGCCAGCAGCTTGTTGGACAGGGTTTACAATGAGCAGTTCTTC.

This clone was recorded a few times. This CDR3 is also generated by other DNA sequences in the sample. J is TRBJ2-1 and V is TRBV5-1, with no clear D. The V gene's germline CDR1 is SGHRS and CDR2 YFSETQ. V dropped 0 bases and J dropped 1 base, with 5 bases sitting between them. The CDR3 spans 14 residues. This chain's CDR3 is CASSLDSSYNEQFF. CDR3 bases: TGCGCCAGCAGCTTGGACAGTTCCTACAATGAGCAGTTCTTC.

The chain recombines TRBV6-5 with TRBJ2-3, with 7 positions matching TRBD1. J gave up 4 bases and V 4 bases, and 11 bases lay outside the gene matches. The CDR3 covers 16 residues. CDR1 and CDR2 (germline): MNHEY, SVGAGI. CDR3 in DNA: TGTGCCAGCAGTTTGGGCAGGGGGATTTCGGCAGATACGCAGTATTTT. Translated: CASSLGRGISADTQYF.

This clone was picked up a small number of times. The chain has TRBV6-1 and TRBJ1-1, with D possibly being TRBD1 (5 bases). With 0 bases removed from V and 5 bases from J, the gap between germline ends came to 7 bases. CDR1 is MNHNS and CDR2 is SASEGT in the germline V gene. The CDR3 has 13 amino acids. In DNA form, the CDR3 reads TGTGCCAGCAGTGAAGCGGGGGTTACTGAAGCTTTCTTT. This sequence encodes CASSEAGVTEAFF.

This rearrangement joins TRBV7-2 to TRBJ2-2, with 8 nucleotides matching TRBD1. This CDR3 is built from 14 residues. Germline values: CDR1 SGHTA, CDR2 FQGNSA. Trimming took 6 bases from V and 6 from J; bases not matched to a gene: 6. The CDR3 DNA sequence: TGTGCCAGCAGGGGACAGGCCGGAGCCGGGGAGCTGTTTTTT. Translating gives CASRGQAGAGELFF.

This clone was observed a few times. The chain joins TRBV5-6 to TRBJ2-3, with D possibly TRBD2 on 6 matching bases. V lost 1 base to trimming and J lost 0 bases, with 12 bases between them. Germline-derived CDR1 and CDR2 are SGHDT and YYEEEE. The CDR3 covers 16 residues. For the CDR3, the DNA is TGTGCCAGCAGCTTGCCCGGGACTTCAAGCACAGATACGCAGTATTTT. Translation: CASSLPGTSSTDTQYF.

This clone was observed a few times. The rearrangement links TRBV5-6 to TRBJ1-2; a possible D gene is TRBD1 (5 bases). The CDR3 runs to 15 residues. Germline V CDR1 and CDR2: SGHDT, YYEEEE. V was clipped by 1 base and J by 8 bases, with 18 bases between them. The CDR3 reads CASSLLTDEGLGYTF. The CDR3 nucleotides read TGTGCCAGCAGCTTGTTGACAGACGAGGGGTTGGGCTACACCTTC.

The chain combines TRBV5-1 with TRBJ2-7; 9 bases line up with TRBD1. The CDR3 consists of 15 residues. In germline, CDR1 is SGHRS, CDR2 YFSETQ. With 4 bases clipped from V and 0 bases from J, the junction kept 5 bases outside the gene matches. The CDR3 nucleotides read TGCGCCAGCAGCGCCTCGACAGGGGGCTCCTACGAGCAGTACTTC. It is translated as CASSASTGGSYEQYF.

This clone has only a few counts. CDR3: CAKGWSADYNEQFF. The DNA for the CDR3 is TGTGCCAAAGGGTGGTCCGCTGATTACAATGAGCAGTTCTTC. The chain is built from TRBV7-2 and TRBJ2-1, with D hard to call. Trimming removed 10 bases at V and 4 bases at J, with 17 bases between. There are 14 residues in the CDR3. In germline, CDR1 is SGHTA, CDR2 FQGNSA.

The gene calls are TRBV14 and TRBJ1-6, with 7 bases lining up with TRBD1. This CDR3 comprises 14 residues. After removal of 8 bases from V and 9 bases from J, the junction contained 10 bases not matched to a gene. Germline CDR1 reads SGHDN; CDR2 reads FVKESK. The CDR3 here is CASSTGAEGSPLHF. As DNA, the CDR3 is TGTGCCAGCTCCACAGGGGCGGAAGGTTCACCCCTCCACTTT. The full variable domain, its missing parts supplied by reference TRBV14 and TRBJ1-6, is EAGVTQFPSHSVIEKGQTVTLRCDPISGHDNLYWYRRVMGKEIKFLLHFVKESKQDESGMPNNRFLAERTGGTYSTLKVQPAELEDSGVYFCASSTGAEGSPLHFGNGTRLTVT.

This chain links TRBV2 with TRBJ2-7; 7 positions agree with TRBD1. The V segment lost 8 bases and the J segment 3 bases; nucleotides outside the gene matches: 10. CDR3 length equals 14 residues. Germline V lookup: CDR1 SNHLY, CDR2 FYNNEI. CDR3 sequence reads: CASSEQGTDYEQYF. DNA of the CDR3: TGTGCCAGCTCCGAACAGGGGACCGACTACGAGCAGTACTTC.

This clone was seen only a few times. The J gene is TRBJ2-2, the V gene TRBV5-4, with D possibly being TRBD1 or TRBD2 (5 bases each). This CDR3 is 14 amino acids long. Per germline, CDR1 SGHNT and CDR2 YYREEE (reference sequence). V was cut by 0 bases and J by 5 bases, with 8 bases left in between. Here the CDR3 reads CASSLAWGTGELFF. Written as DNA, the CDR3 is TGTGCCAGCAGCTTGGCGTGGGGGACCGGGGAGCTGTTTTTT.